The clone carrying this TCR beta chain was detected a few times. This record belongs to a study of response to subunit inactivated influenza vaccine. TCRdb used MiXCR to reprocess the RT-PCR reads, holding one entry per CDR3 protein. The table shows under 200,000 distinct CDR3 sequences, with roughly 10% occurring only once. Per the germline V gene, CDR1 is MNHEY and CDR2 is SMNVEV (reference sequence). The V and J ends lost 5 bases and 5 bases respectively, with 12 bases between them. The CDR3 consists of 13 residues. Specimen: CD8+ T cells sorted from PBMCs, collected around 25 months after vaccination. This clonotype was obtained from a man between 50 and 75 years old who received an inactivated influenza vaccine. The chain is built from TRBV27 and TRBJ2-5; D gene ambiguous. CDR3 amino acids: CASSPSEAETQYF. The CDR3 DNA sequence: TGTGCCAGCAGTCCCTCGGAAGCGGAGACCCAGTACTTC.